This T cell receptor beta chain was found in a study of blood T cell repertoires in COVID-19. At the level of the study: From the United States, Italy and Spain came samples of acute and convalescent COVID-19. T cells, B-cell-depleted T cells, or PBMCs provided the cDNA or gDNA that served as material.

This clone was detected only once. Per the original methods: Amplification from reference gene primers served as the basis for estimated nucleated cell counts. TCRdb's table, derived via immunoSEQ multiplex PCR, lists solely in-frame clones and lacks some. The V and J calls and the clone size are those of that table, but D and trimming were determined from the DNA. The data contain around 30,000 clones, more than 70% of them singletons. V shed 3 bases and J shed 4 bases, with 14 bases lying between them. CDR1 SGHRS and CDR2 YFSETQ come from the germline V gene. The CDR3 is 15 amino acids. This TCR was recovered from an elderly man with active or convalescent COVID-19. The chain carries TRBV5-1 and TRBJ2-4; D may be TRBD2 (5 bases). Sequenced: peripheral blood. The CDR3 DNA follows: TGCGCCAGCAGCTCCACTAGGAGTTTGAAAAACATTCAGTACTTC. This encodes CASSSTRSLKNIQYF.